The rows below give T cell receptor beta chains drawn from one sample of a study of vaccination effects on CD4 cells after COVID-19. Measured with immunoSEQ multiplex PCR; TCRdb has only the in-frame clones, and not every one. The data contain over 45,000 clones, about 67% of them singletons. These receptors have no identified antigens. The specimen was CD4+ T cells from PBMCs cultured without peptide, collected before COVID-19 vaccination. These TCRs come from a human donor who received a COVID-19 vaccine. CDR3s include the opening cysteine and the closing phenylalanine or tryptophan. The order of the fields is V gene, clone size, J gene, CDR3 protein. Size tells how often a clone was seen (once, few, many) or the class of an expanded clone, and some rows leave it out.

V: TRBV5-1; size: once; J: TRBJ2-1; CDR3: CASSLAGRTLQNEQFF
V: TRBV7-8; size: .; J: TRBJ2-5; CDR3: CASSHPTGTETQYF
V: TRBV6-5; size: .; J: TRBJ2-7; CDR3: CASSYSNRAYEQYF
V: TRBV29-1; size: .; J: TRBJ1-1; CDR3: CSVETLNTEAFF
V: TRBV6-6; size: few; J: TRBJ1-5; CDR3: CASSYSGALAQHF
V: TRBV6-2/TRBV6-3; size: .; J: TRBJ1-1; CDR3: CASSYSSPSEAFF
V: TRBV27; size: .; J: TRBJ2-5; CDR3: CASSLKAPHPRGRLETQYF
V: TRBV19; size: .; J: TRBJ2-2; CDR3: CASSSWGDGTGELFF
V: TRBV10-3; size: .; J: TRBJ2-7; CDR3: CAISGDRVASEQYF
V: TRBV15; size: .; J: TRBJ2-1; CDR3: CATSRDPLAVGEQFF
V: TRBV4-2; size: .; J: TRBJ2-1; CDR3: CASSQEEGRSSEFF
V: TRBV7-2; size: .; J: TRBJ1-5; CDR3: CASSLKSWVLGNQPQHF
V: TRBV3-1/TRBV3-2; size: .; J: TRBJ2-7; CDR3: CASSPRPSLHHYEQYF
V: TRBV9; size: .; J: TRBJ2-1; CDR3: CASSPRYGTSGTRSYNEQFF
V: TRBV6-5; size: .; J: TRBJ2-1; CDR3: CASSYRSGRDPNEQFF
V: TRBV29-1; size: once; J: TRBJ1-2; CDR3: CSVGPGGSGGYTF
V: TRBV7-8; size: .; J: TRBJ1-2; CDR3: CASSLEEGESYGYTF
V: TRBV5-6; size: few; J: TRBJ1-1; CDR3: CASSYSNSGARNTEAFF
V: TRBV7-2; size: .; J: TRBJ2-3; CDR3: CASSLVRGIAEPSTDTQYF
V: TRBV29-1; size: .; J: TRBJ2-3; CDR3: CSVGQGSTDTQYF
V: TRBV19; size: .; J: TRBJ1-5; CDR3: CASSIIDSFDQPQHF
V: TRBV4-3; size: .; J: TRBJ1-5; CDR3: CASSPKGGPPQHF
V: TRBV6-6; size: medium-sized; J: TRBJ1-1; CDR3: CASSDRGLGANTEAFF
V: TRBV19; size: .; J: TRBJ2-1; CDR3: CASSSPPGETQFF
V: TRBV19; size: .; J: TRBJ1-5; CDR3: CASSVRDSQGTQPQHF
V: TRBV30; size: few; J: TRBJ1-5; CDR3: CAWSPQGNQPQHF
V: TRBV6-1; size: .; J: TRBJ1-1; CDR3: CASSERAGWGTEAFF
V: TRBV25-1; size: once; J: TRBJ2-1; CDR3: CASNSGNSYNEQFF
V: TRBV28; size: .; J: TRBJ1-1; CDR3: CASSLGKMNTEAFF
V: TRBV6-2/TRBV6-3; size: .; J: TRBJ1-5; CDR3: CASSYWRGDSNQPQHF
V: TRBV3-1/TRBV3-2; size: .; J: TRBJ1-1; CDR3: CASSPPTANTEAFF
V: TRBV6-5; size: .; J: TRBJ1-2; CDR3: CASRALGQIYGYTF
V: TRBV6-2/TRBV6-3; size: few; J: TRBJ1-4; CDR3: CASSTQPDSGVREKLFF
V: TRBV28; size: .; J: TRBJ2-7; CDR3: CASSFKGYEQYF
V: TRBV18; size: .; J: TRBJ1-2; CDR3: CASSTRGSKRGSYGYTF
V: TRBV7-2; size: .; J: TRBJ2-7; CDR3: CASSFISYEQYF
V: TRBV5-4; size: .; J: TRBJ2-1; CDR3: CASSLYGTGGFRDEQFF
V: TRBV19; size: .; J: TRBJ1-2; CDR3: CASSMAGWNYGYTF
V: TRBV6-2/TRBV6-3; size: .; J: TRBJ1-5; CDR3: CASSYWGHKGVPQHF
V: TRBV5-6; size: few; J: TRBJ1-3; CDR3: CASSLAPDGSPGNTIYF
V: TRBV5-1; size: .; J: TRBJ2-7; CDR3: CASSPWTSGVMDEQYF
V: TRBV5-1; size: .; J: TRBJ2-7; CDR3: CASSSLGLAPTHEQYF
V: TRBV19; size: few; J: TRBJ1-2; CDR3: CASSTTGGDGYTF